The entry below gives a single TCR beta chain sequence along with its context. The data belong to a study of T-cell memory formation after mild COVID-19. TCRdb re-derived calls from the 5' RACE reads in MiXCR, one entry per CDR3 protein. The sample includes a few hundred thousand distinct CDR3 sequences, 21% of them seen just once. V lost 4 bases to trimming and J lost 6 bases, with 15 bases between them. Looked up from germline, CDR1 is GTSNPN and CDR2 is SVGIG (reference sequence). There are 14 residues in the CDR3. Sequencing was carried out using PBMCs or a T cell subset sorted from them (not recorded which). The chain carries TRBV30 and TRBJ2-2, with D possibly being TRBD1 (6 bases). The TCR was taken from an adult woman who had mild COVID-19 (a few samples of this study predate the infection). Cell type and time point are not known. CDR3 sequence reads: CAWIEGQGPGELFF. CDR3 DNA: TGTGCCTGGATAGAGGGACAAGGGCCCGGGGAGCTGTTTTTT. The variable domain in full, with the rest retrieved from reference TRBV30 and TRBJ2-2, is SQTIHQWPATLVQPVGSPLSLECTVEGTSNPNLYWYRQAAGRGLQLLFYSVGIGQISSEVPQNLSASRPQDRQFILSSKKLLLSDSGFYLCAWIEGQGPGELFFGEGSRLTVL.